This T cell receptor (beta chain) was sequenced in a study of T cell repertoires in cytomegalovirus infection. General study findings and limits: It was HLA-C-restricted CMV-specific TCR beta clonotypes that dominated the response ex vivo.

The V gene end was trimmed by 4 bases and the J gene end by 8 bases; junction bases not matched to a gene: 7. Germline-derived CDR1 and CDR2 are SGHNT and YYREEE (reference sequence). The CDR3 runs 16 residues. This clonotype was observed many times. Its antigen is undetermined. TCRdb re-derived calls from the reads in MiXCR, one entry per CDR3 protein. The sample yields under 600,000 distinct CDR3 sequences, more than 15% seen once. The TCR sequence derives from a human donor in good health (CMV status not recorded). Some clones in this sample may be carry-over from other donors' samples. The sample comprised CD8+ T cells from PBMCs. The rearrangement uses TRBV5-4 and TRBJ2-2; 14 bases align to TRBD2. In DNA form, the CDR3 reads TGTGCCAGCAGCGCGGGACTAGCGGGAGTTGCTGGGGAGCTGTTTTTT. Protein product: CASSAGLAGVAGELFF.